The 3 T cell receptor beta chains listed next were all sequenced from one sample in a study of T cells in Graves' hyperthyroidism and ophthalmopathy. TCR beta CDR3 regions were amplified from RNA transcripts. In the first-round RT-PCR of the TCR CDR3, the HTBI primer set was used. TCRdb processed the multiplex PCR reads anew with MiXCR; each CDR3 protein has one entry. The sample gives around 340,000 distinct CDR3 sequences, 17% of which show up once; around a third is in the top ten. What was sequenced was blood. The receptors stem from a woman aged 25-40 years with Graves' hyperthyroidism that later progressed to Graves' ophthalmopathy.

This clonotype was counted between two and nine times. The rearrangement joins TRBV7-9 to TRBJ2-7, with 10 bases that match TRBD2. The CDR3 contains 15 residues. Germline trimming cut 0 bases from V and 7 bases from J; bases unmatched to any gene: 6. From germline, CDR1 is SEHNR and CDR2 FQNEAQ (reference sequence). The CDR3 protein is CASSLALGTSEEQYF. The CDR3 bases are TGTGCCAGCAGCTTAGCTCTAGGGACTAGCGAAGAGCAGTACTTC.

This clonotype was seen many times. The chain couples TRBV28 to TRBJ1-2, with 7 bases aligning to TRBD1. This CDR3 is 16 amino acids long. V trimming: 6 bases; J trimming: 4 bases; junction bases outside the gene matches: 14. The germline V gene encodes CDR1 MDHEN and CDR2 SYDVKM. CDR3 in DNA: TGTGCCAGCAGCTCAAGTCCGGGACAGCGGGTCTATGGCTACACCTTC. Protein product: CASSSSPGQRVYGYTF.

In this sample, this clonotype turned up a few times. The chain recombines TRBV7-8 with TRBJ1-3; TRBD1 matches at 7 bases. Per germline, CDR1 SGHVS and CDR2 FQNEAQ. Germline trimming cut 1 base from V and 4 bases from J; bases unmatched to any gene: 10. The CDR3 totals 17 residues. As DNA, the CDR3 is TGTGCCAGCAGCTTAGAGTTCAGGGGGGCGTTAGGAAACACCATATATTTT. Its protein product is CASSLEFRGALGNTIYF.